The clone carrying this TCR beta chain occurred many times. Time point given: pre-sensitization, week 0. Treatment indicated: therapeutic diphenylcyclopropenone sensitization with weekly scalp DPC. The entry originates in a study of human T cells and chemical hapten exposure. Study information: Variability of per-sample TCR yields stemmed mainly from small differences in pooled library volume.

TCRdb used MiXCR to reprocess the RACE reads, holding one entry per CDR3 protein. The sample has over 300,000 distinct CDR3 sequences, approximately 5.1% seen once; the top ten hold 2% to 3%. Trimming pared 0 bases from V and 8 bases from J, leaving 13 bases between. Germline CDR1 is SGHVS and CDR2 is FNYEAQ. This CDR3 spans 14 amino acids. Sequenced material: whole blood, taken in connection with sensitization to the hapten diphenylcyclopropenone (DPC). This sequence originates from a woman aged 50 to 60 with alopecia areata. Some clones in this sample may be carry-over from other donors' samples. The chain has TRBV7-6 and TRBJ1-2; D ambiguous. In DNA form, the CDR3 reads TGTGCCAGCAGCTTAGCCCCTTTATCGGAAGGCTACACCTTC. Amino acid sequence: CASSLAPLSEGYTF.